This TCR beta chain was sequenced in a study of CD8+ T cells in alopecia areata. RNA, once extracted, was reverse transcribed into cDNA for use as the sequencing template. Only in-frame clones appear in the TCRdb table, and some are missing; sequencing was by immunoSEQ multiplex PCR. The sample has over 100,000 clones, about 49% seen once. Germline CDR1 is LNHNV and CDR2 is YYDKDF (reference sequence). The CDR3 is 14 residues long. V lost 5 bases to trimming and J lost 2 bases; unmatched junction nucleotides: 2. The sorting of PBMCs gave CD4+ and CD8+ T cells. The V call is TRBV15, the J call TRBJ2-3; the match to TRBD1 covers 9 bases. This specimen was CD8+ T cells sorted from blood, taken at week 0. The TCR sequence derives from a human donor with alopecia areata. This chain's CDR3 is CATSSQGATDTQYF. The CDR3, as DNA: TGTGCCACCAGCTCACAGGGGGCCACAGATACGCAGTATTTT.